Listed below are T cell receptor beta chains from one sample, sequenced in a study of blood T cell repertoires in COVID-19. The method was immunoSEQ multiplex PCR; TCRdb's version includes in-frame clones alone and lacks a portion of them. The sample has 65,000 to 85,000 clones; approximately 90% are singletons. The sample taken for sequencing was peripheral blood. The receptors derive from a human donor in a cohort sampled during active COVID-19. Both conserved end residues are part of each CDR3. D genes are given only for firm matches. Clone size is not always given. Where it is, it says once, few, many or a class for expanded clones.

V: TRBV6-2/TRBV6-3; J: TRBJ1-5; size: NA; D: NA; CDR3: CASSYLGLGSNQPQHF; DNA: TGTGCCAGCAGTTACCTAGGACTAGGAAGCAATCAGCCCCAGCATTTT
V: TRBV7-2; J: TRBJ2-7; size: NA; D: NA; CDR3: CASSLVLYEQYF; DNA: TGTGCCAGCAGCTTAGTCTTATACGAGCAGTACTTC
V: TRBV6-5; J: TRBJ1-3; size: NA; D: NA; CDR3: CASSRGHAGHTIYF; DNA: TGTGCCAGCAGTCGAGGACACGCGGGGCACACCATATATTTT
V: TRBV7-9; J: TRBJ1-2; size: NA; D: TRBD1; CDR3: CASSTVLGGASYGYTF; DNA: TGTGCCAGCAGCACCGTTCTAGGGGGCGCTAGCTATGGCTACACCTTC
V: TRBV9; J: TRBJ2-3; size: NA; D: TRBD2; CDR3: CASSLAGVTDTQYF; DNA: TGTGCCAGCAGCTTAGCGGGAGTGACGGATACGCAGTATTTT
V: TRBV19; J: TRBJ1-5; size: NA; D: TRBD1; CDR3: CASSLLQGMPYSNQPQHF; DNA: TGTGCCAGTAGTCTTTTACAGGGGATGCCTTATAGCAATCAGCCCCAGCATTTT
V: TRBV7-8; J: TRBJ2-7; size: NA; D: TRBD2; CDR3: CASSSGLAAYEQYF; DNA: TGTGCCAGCAGCTCCGGACTAGCGGCCTACGAGCAGTACTTC
V: TRBV30; J: TRBJ1-4; size: NA; D: TRBD1; CDR3: CAWSTTGAGEKLFF; DNA: TGTGCCTGGAGTACCACAGGGGCCGGGGAAAAACTGTTTTTT
V: TRBV7-2; J: TRBJ2-3; size: NA; D: TRBD2; CDR3: CASSLRLAGRTDTQYF; DNA: TGTGCCAGCAGCCTACGACTAGCGGGGCGCACAGATACGCAGTATTTT
V: TRBV28; J: TRBJ2-1; size: NA; D: NA; CDR3: CASSLYAGEQFF; DNA: TGTGCCAGCAGTTTATATGCGGGGGAGCAGTTCTTC
V: TRBV29-1; J: TRBJ1-1; size: NA; D: NA; CDR3: CSVARVEAFF; DNA: TGCAGCGTTGCTCGGGTTGAAGCTTTCTTT
V: TRBV19; J: TRBJ2-7; size: once; D: NA; CDR3: CASSKVGQAYEQYF; DNA: TGTGCCAGTAGTAAGGTGGGACAAGCCTACGAGCAGTACTTC
V: TRBV19; J: TRBJ2-1; size: NA; D: TRBD2; CDR3: CASKLREGAYNEQFF; DNA: TGTGCCAGTAAGCTGCGGGAGGGGGCCTACAATGAGCAGTTCTTC
V: TRBV7-9; J: TRBJ2-4; size: NA; D: TRBD1; CDR3: CASRDRDKNIQYF; DNA: TGTGCCAGCCGGGACAGGGACAAAAACATTCAGTACTTC
V: TRBV18; J: TRBJ2-2; size: NA; D: NA; CDR3: CASSPPRITGELFF; DNA: TGTGCCAGCTCACCACCGCGGATCACCGGGGAGCTGTTTTTT
V: TRBV7-2; J: TRBJ2-3; size: NA; D: NA; CDR3: CASSFGRSTDTQYF; DNA: TGTGCCAGCAGCTTCGGCAGGAGCACAGATACGCAGTATTTT
V: TRBV5-4; J: TRBJ1-5; size: NA; D: NA; CDR3: CASSLVGSTRGNQPQHF; DNA: TGTGCCAGCAGCTTGGTGGGCTCTACCCGAGGCAATCAGCCCCAGCATTTT
V: TRBV28; J: TRBJ2-7; size: NA; D: TRBD1; CDR3: CATGDSLREQYF; DNA: TGTGCCACCGGGGACAGTCTCCGCGAGCAGTACTTC
V: TRBV29-1; J: TRBJ1-3; size: NA; D: NA; CDR3: CSVWAGAGNTIYF; DNA: TGCAGCGTTTGGGCCGGGGCTGGAAACACCATATATTTT
V: TRBV5-4; J: TRBJ1-1; size: few; D: NA; CDR3: CASSSRVVGTEAFF; DNA: TGTGCCAGCAGCTCGAGGGTCGTGGGCACTGAAGCTTTCTTT
V: TRBV7-2; J: TRBJ1-3; size: NA; D: NA; CDR3: CASSSGGGQGHSGGNTIYF; DNA: TGTGCCAGCAGCTCCGGTGGGGGTCAGGGACACTCTGGGGGAAACACCATATATTTT
V: TRBV27; J: TRBJ1-2; size: NA; D: TRBD1; CDR3: CASSSTGQEEGNNGYTF; DNA: TGTGCCAGCAGTTCCACGGGACAGGAGGAGGGTAATAATGGCTACACCTTC
V: TRBV19; J: TRBJ1-6; size: NA; D: TRBD1; CDR3: CASSRYDRDANSPLHF; DNA: TGTGCCAGTAGTCGCTATGACAGGGACGCTAATTCACCCCTCCACTTT
V: TRBV7-8; J: TRBJ2-2; size: NA; D: NA; CDR3: CASSYSRRTGELFF; DNA: TGTGCCAGCAGCTATTCGAGGAGGACCGGGGAGCTGTTTTTT
V: TRBV5-8; J: TRBJ2-5; size: NA; D: NA; CDR3: CASSLASGSLGETQYF; DNA: TGTGCCAGCAGCTTGGCCAGCGGGTCCTTGGGGGAGACCCAGTACTTC
V: TRBV5-1; J: TRBJ2-2; size: NA; D: TRBD2; CDR3: CASSGGLASTGELFF; DNA: TGCGCCAGCAGCGGGGGACTAGCCAGCACCGGGGAGCTGTTTTTT
V: TRBV6-1; J: TRBJ2-7; size: NA; D: TRBD1; CDR3: CASSDPGQATYEQYF; DNA: TGTGCCAGCAGTGATCCGGGACAGGCGACCTACGAGCAGTACTTC
V: TRBV11-3; J: TRBJ2-7; size: NA; D: TRBD2; CDR3: CASSLGGGSYEQYF; DNA: TGTGCCAGCAGCTTAGGCGGGGGGAGCTACGAGCAGTACTTC
V: TRBV6-1; J: TRBJ2-5; size: NA; D: NA; CDR3: CASSDPLLRGETQYF; DNA: TGTGCCAGCAGTGACCCTTTACTTAGGGGAGAGACCCAGTACTTC
V: TRBV15; J: TRBJ1-1; size: NA; D: NA; CDR3: CATSSTDSLLNTEAFF; DNA: TGTGCCACCAGCAGCACCGACAGCCTCCTGAACACTGAAGCTTTCTTT
V: TRBV11-2; J: TRBJ2-3; size: NA; D: NA; CDR3: CASSFLTNPTDTQYF; DNA: TGTGCCAGCAGCTTCTTGACAAACCCCACAGATACGCAGTATTTT
V: TRBV7-2; J: TRBJ1-2; size: NA; D: NA; CDR3: CASSIDSHYGYTF; DNA: TGTGCCAGCAGCATCGACAGCCACTATGGCTACACCTTC
V: TRBV7-2; J: TRBJ2-7; size: NA; D: NA; CDR3: CASRLPGHDYEQYF; DNA: TGTGCCAGCAGGCTCCCGGGACACGACTACGAGCAGTACTTC
V: TRBV10-2; J: TRBJ2-1; size: once; D: TRBD2; CDR3: CASRAGVDEQFF; DNA: TGCGCCAGCAGAGCGGGAGTCGATGAGCAGTTCTTC
V: TRBV5-1; J: TRBJ1-1; size: NA; D: TRBD1; CDR3: CASSSSLAGQGANTEAFF; DNA: TGCGCCAGCAGCAGCAGCTTGGCAGGACAGGGGGCAAACACTGAAGCTTTCTTT
V: TRBV5-1; J: TRBJ2-1; size: NA; D: TRBD2; CDR3: CASSMEPGLAGDGEQFF; DNA: TGCGCCAGCAGTATGGAACCGGGACTAGCGGGAGATGGTGAGCAGTTCTTC
V: TRBV7-9; J: TRBJ2-1; size: NA; D: NA; CDR3: CASSLVRGDNEQFF; DNA: TGTGCCAGCAGCTTGGTCAGGGGGGACAATGAGCAGTTCTTC
V: TRBV5-1; J: TRBJ2-7; size: NA; D: TRBD2; CDR3: CASSLRAGGYEQYF; DNA: TGCGCCAGCAGCTTGCGGGCGGGGGGCTACGAGCAGTACTTC
V: TRBV4-1; J: TRBJ2-5; size: NA; D: NA; CDR3: CASSQVEDGRGRETQYF; DNA: TGCGCCAGCAGCCAAGTGGAAGACGGCCGGGGTCGCGAGACCCAGTACTTC
V: TRBV6-1; J: TRBJ2-2; size: NA; D: TRBD2; CDR3: CASSEWAGAGGELFF; DNA: TGTGCCAGCAGTGAATGGGCGGGAGCAGGCGGGGAGCTGTTTTTT
V: TRBV30; J: TRBJ1-5; size: NA; D: NA; CDR3: CAWSVRNQPQHF; DNA: TGTGCCTGGAGTGTCCGTAATCAGCCCCAGCATTTT
V: TRBV7-2; J: TRBJ2-1; size: NA; D: NA; CDR3: CASSSPPGGLINANEQFF; DNA: TGTGCCAGCAGCTCCCCACCGGGCGGACTCATTAATGCTAATGAGCAGTTCTTC
V: TRBV6-5; J: TRBJ1-6; size: NA; D: NA; CDR3: CASSDGQSYNSPLHF; DNA: TGTGCCAGCAGCGACGGACAGAGCTATAATTCACCCCTCCACTTT
V: TRBV19; J: TRBJ2-7; size: NA; D: TRBD1; CDR3: CASKVAGYRGEEQYF; DNA: TGTGCCAGTAAGGTCGCGGGCTACAGGGGTGAGGAGCAGTACTTC
V: TRBV2; J: TRBJ2-3; size: NA; D: NA; CDR3: CASSRQRASSTDTQYF; DNA: TGTGCCAGCAGCCGCCAGAGGGCTTCTAGCACAGATACGCAGTATTTT
V: TRBV19; J: TRBJ2-1; size: NA; D: NA; CDR3: CASSIYPTQVSSYNEQFF; DNA: TGTGCCAGTAGTATCTATCCCACACAGGTCAGCTCCTACAATGAGCAGTTCTTC
V: TRBV18; J: TRBJ1-2; size: NA; D: TRBD1; CDR3: CASSQGASYGYTF; DNA: TGTGCCAGCTCACAGGGGGCCTCTTACGGCTACACCTTC
V: TRBV6-2/TRBV6-3; J: TRBJ2-1; size: once; D: NA; CDR3: CASSWGVSSYNEQFF; DNA: TGTGCCAGCAGTTGGGGCGTATCCTCCTACAATGAGCAGTTCTTC
V: TRBV10-2; J: TRBJ1-4; size: NA; D: NA; CDR3: CASRDVGLGREKLFF; DNA: TGCGCCAGCAGAGATGTGGGGCTCGGCAGGGAAAAACTGTTTTTT
V: TRBV27; J: TRBJ1-1; size: NA; D: NA; CDR3: CASSPNTGSNTEAFF; DNA: TGTGCCAGCAGTCCGAATACCGGGTCAAACACTGAAGCTTTCTTT
V: TRBV21-1; J: TRBJ2-7; size: NA; D: NA; CDR3: CASRVRGTGAQYEQYF; DNA: TGTGCCAGCAGGGTCAGGGGGACAGGGGCCCAATACGAGCAGTACTTC
V: TRBV9; J: TRBJ2-2; size: NA; D: NA; CDR3: CASRRGGGEELFF; DNA: TGTGCCAGCAGACGGGGAGGGGGTGAGGAGCTGTTTTTT